These 28 T cell receptor beta chains were sequenced from one sample in a study of control samples from healthy donors and cancer patients. Libraries were prepared by immunoSEQ multiplex PCR; TCRdb keeps only in-frame clonotypes and omits some of them. This sample has 100,000 to 150,000 clones, with roughly 84% found just once. The sequenced sample was blood. The source of these receptors is a man in his forties or fifties in good health.

V usage is TRBV10-2 and J usage is TRBJ1-1; D not resolved. Germline V gene data show CDR1 as WSHSY and CDR2 as SAAADI. Trimming removed 3 bases from V and 0 bases from J, with 11 bases in between. This CDR3 spans 15 amino acids. DNA for the CDR3: TGCGCCAGCAGTGACGTACACAACATGAACACTGAAGCTTTCTTT. Its translation: CASSDVHNMNTEAFF.

The chain joins TRBV6-5 to TRBJ1-3, with 9 nucleotides matching TRBD1. This CDR3 has 15 residues. Germline loops: CDR1 MNHEY, CDR2 SVGAGI. Trimming cost V 6 bases and J 1 base; bases outside gene matches: 4. The chain's CDR3 is CASSTDRGSGNTIYF. For the CDR3, the DNA is TGTGCCAGCAGCACCGACAGGGGGTCTGGAAACACCATATATTTT.

The gene calls are TRBV10-1 and TRBJ1-1; no clear D gene. This CDR3 comprises 13 residues. Deletions cut 9 bases from V and 3 bases from J, with 14 bases between. Germline CDR1 is WNHNN and CDR2 is SYGVQD (reference sequence). The CDR3 reads CARGGDRDTEAFF. As DNA, the CDR3 is TGCGCCAGGGGTGGGGATAGGGACACTGAAGCTTTCTTT.

CDR3 sequence: CASSFGLAPYEQYF. The CDR3 region has the DNA TGTGCCAGCAGCTTCGGACTAGCCCCCTACGAGCAGTACTTC. The chain employs TRBV7-2 and TRBJ2-7; 8 positions agree with TRBD2. In germline, CDR1 is SGHTA, CDR2 FQGNSA. Trimming removed 3 bases from V and 2 bases from J; junction bases left unmatched: 3. CDR3 length: 14 residues.

This chain links TRBV10-3 with TRBJ2-7; 13 bases agree with TRBD2. This CDR3 is 17 amino acids long. Trimming at V came to 8 bases and at J to 0 bases, leaving 10 bases not matched to a gene. CDR1 is ENHRY and CDR2 is SYGVKD in the germline V gene. CDR3 sequence (DNA): TGTGCCATCGGGGGGGGACTAGCGGGGTATAGCTCCTACGAGCAGTACTTC. Protein product: CAIGGGLAGYSSYEQYF.

The V and J genes are TRBV19 and TRBJ1-2; 8 bases match TRBD1. J lost 2 bases, V lost 6 bases, and 5 bases had no gene match. Germline V gene sequence: CDR1 LNHDA, CDR2 SQIVND (reference sequence). The CDR3 runs 14 residues. CDR3: CASSRGLGNYGYTF. CDR3 in DNA: TGTGCCAGTAGCAGGGGGCTGGGGAACTATGGCTACACCTTC.

The gene calls are TRBV27 and TRBJ1-2, with D possibly matching TRBD1 (5 bases). The CDR3 has 14 residues. Germline V gene lookup returns CDR1 MNHEY and CDR2 SMNVEV (reference sequence). The V gene lost 6 bases and the J gene lost 6 bases, with 17 bases spanning the gap. Here the CDR3 reads CASRTTGTQNGYTF. DNA of the CDR3: TGTGCCAGCAGAACCACCGGGACGCAGAATGGCTACACCTTC.

The rearrangement uses TRBV19 and TRBJ1-1; D is perhaps TRBD1 (5 bases). The CDR3 extends over 13 amino acids. Trimming removed 9 bases from V and 4 bases from J, with 15 bases in between. Germline V gene data show CDR1 as LNHDA and CDR2 as SQIVND (reference sequence). CDR3 sequence (DNA): TGTGCCAGCCGATCTTGGAGGGGCACTGAAGCTTTCTTT. This gives the protein CASRSWRGTEAFF.

The CDR3 nucleotides read TGTGCCAGCAGCTTGGGGACAACCCAAGAGACCCAGTACTTC. This translates into CASSLGTTQETQYF. The chain uses TRBV7-9 and TRBJ2-5, with a tentative D call TRBD1 (6 bases). Trimming stripped 3 bases from V and 1 base from J, with 9 bases between. This CDR3 is built from 14 residues. The germline gives CDR1 SEHNR, CDR2 FQNEAQ (reference sequence).

V usage is TRBV5-1 and J usage is TRBJ2-1, with 10 bases lining up with TRBD2. The CDR3 loop spans 17 amino acids. Trimming took 6 bases from V and 4 from J; bases not matched to a gene: 13. CDR1 and CDR2 (germline): SGHRS, YFSETQ. The CDR3 loop reads CASTRLAGDGQYNEQFF. CDR3 coding DNA: TGCGCCAGCACAAGGCTAGCGGGGGACGGTCAATACAATGAGCAGTTCTTC.

The rearrangement uses TRBV7-2 and TRBJ2-6, with 7 bases lining up with TRBD2. CDR3 length: 16 residues. With 5 bases clipped from V and 0 bases from J, the junction kept 4 bases outside the gene matches. The germline V gene encodes CDR1 SGHTA and CDR2 FQGNSA. The chain's CDR3 is CASSRTGGSGANVLTF. CDR3 nucleotide sequence: TGTGCCAGCAGCCGGACGGGGGGCTCTGGGGCCAACGTCCTGACTTTC.

V usage is TRBV9 and J usage is TRBJ2-3; TRBD2 might be the D (6 bases). Germline V gives CDR1 SGDLS, CDR2 YYNGEE. There are 15 residues in the CDR3. Deletions cut 0 bases from V and 3 bases from J, with 11 bases between. CDR3 sequence (DNA): TGTGCCAGCAGCGTAGCCCCGGGGACTACAGATACGCAGTATTTT. Protein product: CASSVAPGTTDTQYF.

This clone appeared a single time. V is TRBV7-3 and J is TRBJ2-1; D not certain. This CDR3 is built from 16 residues. V shed 5 bases and J shed 3 bases, with 17 bases lying between them. Germline CDR1 and CDR2: SGHTA and FQGTGA. CDR3: CASSRTPGLYYNEQFF. In DNA, the CDR3 is TGTGCCAGCAGCCGAACGCCGGGCCTATACTACAATGAGCAGTTCTTC.

This chain joins TRBV18 and TRBJ2-3; possible D gene TRBD1, 5 bases. Per the germline V gene, CDR1 is KGHSH and CDR2 is LQKENI. The V gene lost 6 bases and the J gene lost 0 bases, with 16 bases spanning the gap. This CDR3 spans 16 amino acids. CDR3 sequence reads: CASSPGQGRSTDTQYF. In DNA, the CDR3 is TGTGCCAGCTCCCCCGGGCAGGGAAGGAGCACAGATACGCAGTATTTT. Full variable domain (remainder filled in from reference TRBV18 and TRBJ2-3): NAGVMQNPRHLVRRRGQEARLRCSPMKGHSHVYWYRQLPEEGLKFMVYLQKENIIDESGMPKERFSAEFPKEGPSILRIQQVVRGDSAAYFCASSPGQGRSTDTQYFGPGTRLTVL.

This clone is a singleton in its sample. The chain has TRBV7-9 and TRBJ2-7; D might be TRBD1 or TRBD2, each matching 5 bases. V lost 5 bases, J lost 7 bases, and 15 bases lay in between. Germline V gives CDR1 SEHNR, CDR2 FQNEAQ (reference sequence). This CDR3 contains 13 residues. CDR3 amino acids: CASSTGRRIEQYF. The CDR3 bases are TGTGCCAGCAGCACAGGACGGAGGATTGAGCAGTACTTC.

The chain combines TRBV7-9 with TRBJ1-1, with TRBD1 matching 7 bases. Germline V gene data show CDR1 as SEHNR and CDR2 as FQNEAQ (reference sequence). Trimming took 1 base from V and 2 from J; bases not matched to a gene: 4. The CDR3 runs 15 residues. CDR3 amino acids: CASSLGWDSNTEAFF. DNA for the CDR3: TGTGCCAGCAGCTTAGGCTGGGACAGTAACACTGAAGCTTTCTTT.

With respect to this clone: One junction end does not reproduce the germline sequence, and a read error may be involved. CDR3 sequence: CASGQDSGAFF. The CDR3 DNA reads TGTGCCAGCGGCCAAGACAGTGGAGCTTTCTTT. The chain combines TRBV14 with TRBJ1-1; D possibly corresponds to TRBD1 (5 bases). The CDR3 extends over 11 amino acids. Germline V gene sequence: CDR1 SGHDN, CDR2 FVKESK.

This chain connects TRBV6-5 to TRBJ1-3, with TRBD1 identical over 8 bases. The CDR3 spans 14 residues. The V gene end was trimmed by 8 bases and the J gene end by 4 bases; junction bases not matched to a gene: 7. Germline CDR1 MNHEY, CDR2 SVGAGI. This chain's CDR3 is CASDRNRGGNTIYF. CDR3 sequence (DNA): TGTGCCAGCGACCGAAACAGGGGGGGAAACACCATATATTTT.

This clone has only one observation. The chain is built from TRBV7-9 and TRBJ1-4; D is perhaps TRBD1 (6 bases). V lost 6 bases and J lost 7, with 15 bases in between. The CDR3 is made up of 14 amino acids. Germline V CDR1 and CDR2: SEHNR, FQNEAQ (reference sequence). The CDR3 is CASRAGAASEKLFF. As DNA, the CDR3 is TGTGCCAGCAGGGCGGGGGCTGCGAGTGAAAAACTGTTTTTT.

This chain joins TRBV9 and TRBJ2-1; D unclear. The CDR3 consists of 15 residues. Trimming removed 0 bases at V and 5 bases at J, with 12 bases between. The germline CDR1 and CDR2 sequences are SGDLS and YYNGEE. CDR3 sequence reads: CASSVVAVPHNEQFF. DNA for the CDR3: TGTGCCAGCAGCGTAGTAGCCGTCCCCCACAATGAGCAGTTCTTC.

The V and J genes are TRBV10-1 and TRBJ1-1; no firm D call. Germline V gene lookup returns CDR1 WNHNN and CDR2 SYGVQD (reference sequence). The CDR3 runs to 12 residues. V dropped 3 bases and J dropped 1 base, with 3 bases sitting between them. Here the CDR3 reads CASSETNTEAFF. The CDR3 DNA sequence: TGCGCCAGCAGTGAAACGAACACTGAAGCTTTCTTT.

The CDR3 nucleotides read TGCGCCAGCAGCTTGAAGACATACCAAGAGACCCAGTACTTC. This sequence encodes CASSLKTYQETQYF. This chain connects TRBV5-1 to TRBJ2-5; D is ambiguous. Trimming left V 1 base short and J 0 bases short, with 7 bases between. The CDR3 runs 14 residues. Looked up from germline, CDR1 is SGHRS and CDR2 is YFSETQ.

The gene calls are TRBV6-6 and TRBJ1-1; 9 positions agree with TRBD1. The CDR3 consists of 14 residues. Germline-derived CDR1 and CDR2 are MNHNY and SVGAGI (reference sequence). J lost 4 bases, V lost 2 bases, and 2 bases had no gene match. CDR3 protein: CASSYGQGSTEAFF. CDR3 bases: TGTGCCAGCAGTTACGGACAGGGGTCCACTGAAGCTTTCTTT.

The J gene is TRBJ2-2, the V gene TRBV5-4; D is uncertain. Germline lookup yields CDR1 SGHNT and CDR2 YYREEE (reference sequence). There are 15 residues in the CDR3. Trimming pared 9 bases from V and 1 base from J, leaving 16 bases between. The CDR3 coding sequence is TGTGCCACCACCACCCGGGCCTTGAACACCGGGGAGCTGTTTTTT. Protein sequence: CATTTRALNTGELFF.

Note on this clone: The sample carries other DNA sequences with the same CDR3. The V call is TRBV19, the J call TRBJ2-6; 10 bases fit TRBD1. The germline V gene encodes CDR1 LNHDA and CDR2 SQIVND (reference sequence). This CDR3 has 18 residues. Trimming at V came to 1 base and at J to 1 base, leaving 4 bases not matched to a gene. The CDR3 DNA reads as TGTGCCAGTAGTATAGGGGACAGGGGTTTATCTGGGGCCAACGTCCTGACTTTC. This gives the protein CASSIGDRGLSGANVLTF.

This clone has a single count. The chain uses TRBV19 and TRBJ2-3, with 10 bases lining up with TRBD1. The CDR3 spans 14 residues. Germline trimming cut 7 bases from V and 1 base from J; bases unmatched to any gene: 2. The V gene's germline CDR1 is LNHDA and CDR2 SQIVND (reference sequence). CDR3 coding DNA: TGTGCCAGTAACGACAGGGGGCGCACAGATACGCAGTATTTT. This gives the protein CASNDRGRTDTQYF.

This chain connects TRBV15 to TRBJ1-1; perhaps TRBD1 as D (5 bases). Trimming left V 0 bases short and J 7 bases short, with 9 bases between. Looked up from germline, CDR1 is LNHNV and CDR2 is YYDKDF (reference sequence). CDR3 length: 13 amino acids. CDR3 protein: CATSRDRESEAFF. The CDR3 DNA reads as TGTGCCACCAGCAGAGACAGGGAAAGTGAAGCTTTCTTT.

V gene TRBV18 combines with J gene TRBJ2-5, with D tentatively TRBD2 (6 bases). Looked up from germline, CDR1 is KGHSH and CDR2 is LQKENI. Trimming took off 0 bases at V and 4 bases at J, with 6 bases between the two ends. The CDR3 runs 13 residues. As DNA, the CDR3 is TGTGCCAGCTCACCACCGGGGGGAGAGACCCAGTACTTC. Translating gives CASSPPGGETQYF.